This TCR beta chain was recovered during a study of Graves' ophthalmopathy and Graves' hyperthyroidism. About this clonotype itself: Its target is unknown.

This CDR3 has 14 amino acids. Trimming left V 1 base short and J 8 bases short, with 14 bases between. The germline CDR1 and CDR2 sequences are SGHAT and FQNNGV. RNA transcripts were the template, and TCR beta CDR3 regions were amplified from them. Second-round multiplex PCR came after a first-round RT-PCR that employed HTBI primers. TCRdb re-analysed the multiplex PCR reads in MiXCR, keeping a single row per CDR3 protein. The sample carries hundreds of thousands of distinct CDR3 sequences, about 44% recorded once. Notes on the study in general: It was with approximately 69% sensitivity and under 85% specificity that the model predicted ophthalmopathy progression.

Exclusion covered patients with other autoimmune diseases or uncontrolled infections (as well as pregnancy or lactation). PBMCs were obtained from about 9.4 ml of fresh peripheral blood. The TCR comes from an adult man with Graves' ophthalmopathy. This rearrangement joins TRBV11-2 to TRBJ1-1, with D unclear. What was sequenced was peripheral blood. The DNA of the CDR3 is TGTGCCAGCAGCTTAGCGGCCGGGTGGACGGAAGCTTTCTTT. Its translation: CASSLAAGWTEAFF.